This T cell receptor beta chain is drawn from a study of OX40 agonist ivuxolimab in advanced cancers. Study-wide background: Partial responses were seen in three patients, one with hepatocellular carcinoma and two with cutaneous melanoma.

Overall study findings and caveats: Normalized expansion of T-cell clones was also low for some nonresponders.

Repertoires were generated with immunoSEQ multiplex PCR, while TCRdb's copy carries only in-frame clones and drops some. The data contain about 14,000 clones, about four fifths of them singletons. With regard to this clone: The antigen is undetermined.

This receptor was taken from an adult with an advanced solid tumor such as melanoma, head and neck, liver or kidney cancer. The sequencing here drew on CD4+ or CD8+ T cells sorted from blood, taken in a trial of the OX40 agonist ivuxolimab.

The CDR3 DNA follows: TGTGCCAGCAGTGGACAGGCCTTATGGGCCGTAGATACGCAGTATTTT. Protein: CASSGQALWAVDTQYF. J is TRBJ2-3 and V is TRBV2, with a tentative D call TRBD1 (6 bases). The CDR3 contains 16 residues. Germline V gene data show CDR1 as SNHLY and CDR2 as FYNNEI. Deletions cut 4 bases from V and 5 bases from J, with 19 bases between.